The clone carrying this T cell receptor beta chain was counted many times. Its antigen is not identified. CDR3 length: 15 residues. Trimming cost V 3 bases and J 5 bases; bases outside gene matches: 7. Germline V gene data show CDR1 as LNHNV and CDR2 as YYDKDF (reference sequence). Using its own MiXCR run on the RT-PCR reads, TCRdb lists one record per CDR3 protein. Among about 500,000 distinct CDR3 sequences listed, around 7.7% were seen once. The data were taken from a study of response to subunit inactivated influenza vaccine. Study outcomes and limitations: A suggestion made by the authors is that each seasonal influenza vaccination recruits few new T cells.

The origin of this receptor is a man aged 50-75 years who received an inactivated influenza vaccine. The V call is TRBV15, the J call TRBJ2-1; 7 bases align to TRBD2. The sequencing used PBMCs from blood, collected about 24 months after vaccination. For the CDR3, the DNA is TGTGCCACCAGCAGTTCACTAGCGAACGACAATGAGCAGTTCTTC. It is translated as CATSSSLANDNEQFF. The full variable domain, its missing parts supplied by reference TRBV15 and TRBJ2-1, is DAMVIQNPRYQVTQFGKPVTLSCSQTLNHNVMYWYQQKSSQAPKLLFHYYDKDFNNEADTPDNFQSRRPNTSFCFLDIRSPGLGDTAMYLCATSSSLANDNEQFFGPGTRLTVL.